Below are 21 T cell receptor beta chains sequenced from a single sample in a study of T cells after yellow fever vaccination. Via MiXCR, TCRdb re-called the 5' RACE reads, giving one row per CDR3 protein. This table has roughly 310,000 distinct CDR3 sequences, 8.7% appearing once. This sample comprised PBMCs, obtained on the day of the first yellow fever vaccination. Source of these receptors: a man younger than 35 who received the YFV17D yellow fever vaccine.

The chain is built from TRBV2 and TRBJ1-6, with a tentative D call TRBD1 (6 bases). Germline V lookup: CDR1 SNHLY, CDR2 FYNNEI. The CDR3 contains 13 residues. V dropped 11 bases and J dropped 11 bases, with 19 bases sitting between them. The CDR3: CARQLDRTTPLHF. The CDR3 DNA is TGTGCCCGGCAGCTGGACAGAACTACACCCCTCCACTTT.

J is TRBJ2-7 and V is TRBV7-6, with D possibly being TRBD2 (5 bases). The CDR3 loop spans 12 amino acids. Between the trimmed V and J ends, which lost 5 bases and 9 bases, there was a span of 14 bases. Germline V gives CDR1 SGHVS, CDR2 FNYEAQ. The CDR3 nucleotides are TGTGCCAGCAGCCTAAGCGGACTGACGCAGTACTTC. Its protein product is CASSLSGLTQYF.

This clonotype was recorded a few times. The gene calls are TRBV18 and TRBJ2-5, with TRBD2 matching over 8 bases. CDR3 length equals 15 residues. The J segment lost 4 bases and the V segment lost 6 bases, leaving 10 bases of the junction unmatched. The germline V gene encodes CDR1 KGHSH and CDR2 LQKENI. The DNA of the CDR3 is TGTGCCAGCTCTCCGGTAGCGGGGAACGGAGAGACCCAGTACTTC. Translating gives CASSPVAGNGETQYF.

The V call is TRBV5-1, the J call TRBJ2-3; 11 positions agree with TRBD2. The CDR3 covers 14 residues. V shed 3 bases and J 6 bases; nucleotides not matched to a gene: 3. Germline CDR1 SGHRS, CDR2 YFSETQ. DNA of the CDR3: TGCGCCAGCAGCTCACTAGCGGGGGTGGATACGCAGTATTTT. Translating it yields CASSSLAGVDTQYF.

The chain combines TRBV5-1 with TRBJ2-5; 15 bases match TRBD2. The trim removed 5 bases at V and 2 bases at J, leaving 7 bases unmatched. CDR3 length equals 17 residues. CDR1 and CDR2 from the germline V gene are SGHRS and YFSETQ. The CDR3: CASRPGLAGGRQETQYF. DNA of the CDR3: TGCGCCAGCAGACCCGGACTAGCGGGGGGGCGGCAAGAGACCCAGTACTTC.

This clonotype was detected only a few times. The V and J genes are TRBV27 and TRBJ1-1, with TRBD1 matching 9 bases. Germline CDR1 reads MNHEY; CDR2 reads SMNVEV (reference sequence). The CDR3 sequence is 13 residues long. V dropped 3 bases and J dropped 10; count of bases not matched to a gene: 6. The CDR3: CASSLGTGFGAFF. DNA for the CDR3: TGTGCCAGCAGTTTGGGGACAGGGTTCGGAGCTTTCTTT.

V is TRBV5-1 and J is TRBJ1-2, with 8 bases aligning to TRBD1. The CDR3 runs to 13 residues. The V gene's germline CDR1 is SGHRS and CDR2 YFSETQ. The V and J ends lost 4 bases and 3 bases, in that order; junction bases with no gene match: 2. CDR3 in amino acids: CASSGQGDYGYTF. The CDR3, as DNA: TGCGCCAGCAGCGGACAGGGAGACTATGGCTACACCTTC.

This clonotype was recorded once. CDR3 sequence reads: CASSFSGDNSYNSPLHF. CDR3 sequence (DNA): TGTGCCAGCAGCTTTTCCGGGGATAACTCCTATAATTCACCCCTCCACTTT. The chain combines TRBV5-8 with TRBJ1-6; D uncertain. The germline V gene encodes CDR1 SGHTS and CDR2 YDEGEE. The CDR3 length is 17 residues. V dropped 2 bases and J dropped 0 bases, with 12 bases sitting between them. The whole variable domain, remainder taken from reference TRBV5-8 and TRBJ1-6, is EAGVTQSPTHLIKTRGQQATLRCSPISGHTSVYWYQQALGLGLQFLLWYDEGEERNRGNFPPRFSGRQFPNYSSELNVNALELEDSALYLCASSFSGDNSYNSPLHFGNGTRLTVT.

J is TRBJ2-5 and V is TRBV7-9; TRBD1 agrees at 10 bases. The CDR3 loop spans 16 amino acids. The germline CDR1 and CDR2 sequences are SEHNR and FQNEAQ (reference sequence). J was trimmed by 5 bases and V by 5 bases; bases with no gene match: 11. This chain's CDR3 is CASSQRRTGGEETQYF. Here the CDR3 DNA reads TGTGCCAGCAGCCAGCGACGGACAGGGGGTGAGGAGACCCAGTACTTC.

This clonotype was counted between two and nine times. This chain connects TRBV5-6 to TRBJ2-3, with D maybe TRBD2 (6 bases). The V gene's germline CDR1 is SGHDT and CDR2 YYEEEE. Trimming cost V 0 bases and J 2 bases, with 25 bases left between them. The CDR3 runs 20 residues. In nucleotides, the CDR3 is TGTGCCAGCAGCTTGGAGTTCTGGGTCCGGGCGGGACCCGTCACAGATACGCAGTATTTT. This sequence encodes CASSLEFWVRAGPVTDTQYF.

This clonotype came up a few times. V and J are TRBV30 and TRBJ1-3; 7 bases map to TRBD1. V lost 5 bases, J lost 4 bases, and 5 bases stayed unmatched. CDR3 length equals 13 residues. CDR1 and CDR2 (germline): GTSNPN, SVGIG (reference sequence). In DNA form, the CDR3 reads TGTGCCTGGGGCCCGACAGGGGGAAACACCATATATTTT. This sequence encodes CAWGPTGGNTIYF.

In its sample, this clonotype was seen a few times. V is TRBV27 and J is TRBJ2-1; 7 positions agree with TRBD1. With V trimmed by 1 base and J by 7 bases, 10 bases remained unmatched. Germline V lookup: CDR1 MNHEY, CDR2 SMNVEV (reference sequence). The CDR3 length is 16 residues. CDR3 region: CASSLFSTGVGNEQFF. Written as DNA, the CDR3 is TGTGCCAGCAGTTTATTCTCCACAGGGGTCGGTAATGAGCAGTTCTTC.

The chain couples TRBV5-1 to TRBJ2-7, with 7 positions matching TRBD1. The germline gives CDR1 SGHRS, CDR2 YFSETQ. This CDR3 region has 14 residues. Trimming cost V 4 bases and J 1 base; bases outside gene matches: 5. The chain's CDR3 is CASSPGQESYEQYF. The CDR3 DNA reads TGCGCCAGCAGCCCCGGACAGGAGTCCTACGAGCAGTACTTC. Full variable domain (missing parts from reference TRBV5-1 and TRBJ2-7): KAGVTQTPRYLIKTRGQQVTLSCSPISGHRSVSWYQQTPGQGLQFLFEYFSETQRNKGNFPGRFSGRQFSNSRSEMNVSTLELGDSALYLCASSPGQESYEQYFGPGTRLTVT.

At least ten counts were recorded for this clonotype. V usage is TRBV27 and J usage is TRBJ1-1; a possible D gene is TRBD1 (5 bases). The CDR3 extends over 14 amino acids. V was shortened by 3 bases and J by 4 bases, with 12 bases between the two germline ends. Germline V gives CDR1 MNHEY, CDR2 SMNVEV (reference sequence). The CDR3: CASSFGPGGTEAFF. The DNA for the CDR3 is TGTGCCAGCAGTTTCGGTCCGGGGGGCACTGAAGCTTTCTTT.

V and J are TRBV4-3 and TRBJ2-3; tentatively, D is TRBD2 (6 bases). The germline CDR1 and CDR2 sequences are LGHNA and YSLEER. The CDR3 sequence is 15 residues long. V was shortened by 5 bases and J by 4 bases, with 16 bases between the two germline ends. The CDR3 reads CASSSGLVSADTQYF. The CDR3 bases are TGCGCCAGCAGCAGCGGGCTAGTTTCGGCAGATACGCAGTATTTT.

V gene TRBV5-1 combines with J gene TRBJ1-1, with 10 bases that match TRBD1. Per germline, CDR1 SGHRS and CDR2 YFSETQ. V shed 0 bases, J shed 1 base, and the junction held 9 bases outside the gene matches. This CDR3 has 18 amino acids. CDR3 nucleotide sequence: TGCGCCAGCAGCTTGGGACAGGGGGCCCTCGGGGGGAACACTGAAGCTTTCTTT. Its protein is CASSLGQGALGGNTEAFF. The variable domain in full, completed from reference TRBV5-1 and TRBJ1-1, reads KAGVTQTPRYLIKTRGQQVTLSCSPISGHRSVSWYQQTPGQGLQFLFEYFSETQRNKGNFPGRFSGRQFSNSRSEMNVSTLELGDSALYLCASSLGQGALGGNTEAFFGQGTRLTVV.

The rearrangement links TRBV2 to TRBJ2-2; TRBD2 matches at 9 bases. With 6 bases clipped from V and 0 bases from J, the junction kept 8 bases outside the gene matches. The V gene's germline CDR1 is SNHLY and CDR2 FYNNEI. The length of the CDR3 is 17 residues. The CDR3 DNA is TGTGCCAGCAGCCGGTCTAGCGGGGCCGCGAACACCGGGGAGCTGTTTTTT. Translating gives CASSRSSGAANTGELFF.

This clonotype has only a few counts. CDR3 in DNA: TGCGCCAGCAGCCAAGCGGGCGGGCTAGCCAAAAACATTCAGTACTTC. Translating gives CASSQAGGLAKNIQYF. V usage is TRBV4-1 and J usage is TRBJ2-4; possibly TRBD2 for D (5 bases). Trimming stripped 1 base from V and 0 bases from J, with 10 bases between. CDR3 length: 16 amino acids. Germline V gene data show CDR1 as MGHRA and CDR2 as YSYEKL.

This clonotype was recorded a few times. CDR3 nucleotides: TGCGCCAGCAGTGATGGTCCAAACACTGAAGCTTTCTTT. It encodes CASSDGPNTEAFF. The gene calls are TRBV10-1 and TRBJ1-1; D is undetermined. V was cut by 3 bases and J by 2 bases, with 7 bases left in between. This CDR3 comprises 13 residues. The germline CDR1 and CDR2 sequences are WNHNN and SYGVQD (reference sequence).

The CDR3 reads CASRPEADRHQPQHF. In DNA, the CDR3 is TGTGCCAGCAGGCCCGAGGCCGATCGGCACCAGCCCCAGCATTTT. V is TRBV12-3 or TRBV12-4 and J is TRBJ1-5; D uncertain. The V end was cut by 6 bases, the J end by 7 bases, with 19 bases between. There are 15 residues in the CDR3.

This clonotype was seen repeatedly, ten times or more. The gene calls are TRBV5-1 and TRBJ2-2; 8 positions match TRBD1. The J segment lost 5 bases and the V segment lost 4 bases, leaving 10 bases of the junction unmatched. The length of the CDR3 is 16 residues. Germline V lookup: CDR1 SGHRS, CDR2 YFSETQ. CDR3 coding DNA: TGCGCCAGCAGCCCGAAGACAGGGGCGGGGACCGGGGAGCTGTTTTTT. Its translation: CASSPKTGAGTGELFF.